Following are 14 T cell receptor beta chains from one sample sequenced in a study of shared clonotypes between healthy human individuals. TCRdb keeps only in-frame clones here, not all; method: immunoSEQ multiplex PCR. This table holds roughly 1,500,000 clones, 98% to 99% found once. The source material was naive CD4+ T cells sorted from blood. Regarding subset: CD45RA+ positively selected. Every receptor here comes from a young man in good health.

J is TRBJ2-6 and V is TRBV11-2, with D perhaps given as TRBD1 or TRBD2 (5 bases each). V lost 5 bases to trimming and J lost 4 bases, with 12 bases between them. Germline values: CDR1 SGHAT, CDR2 FQNNGV. The CDR3 contains 15 residues. The CDR3 spells CASSRRGAGANVLTF. The CDR3 DNA is TGTGCCAGCAGCCGGAGAGGGGCGGGGGCCAACGTCCTGACTTTC. Using reference TRBV11-2 and TRBJ2-6 for the parts outside the CDR3, the full variable domain is EAGVAQSPRYKIIEKRQSVAFWCNPISGHATLYWYQQILGQGPKLLIQFQNNGVVDDSQLPKDRFSAERLKGVDSTLKIQPAKLEDSAVYLCASSRRGAGANVLTFGAGSRLTVL.

The chain combines TRBV28 with TRBJ2-3; 7 positions agree with TRBD2. V was clipped by 5 bases and J by 3 bases; unmatched bases: 5. CDR1 and CDR2 from the germline V gene are MDHEN and SYDVKM. The CDR3 length is 14 residues. The chain's CDR3 is CASSHRDYTDTQYF. In DNA form, the CDR3 reads TGTGCCAGCAGTCACCGGGACTATACAGATACGCAGTATTTT.

This chain connects TRBV27 to TRBJ2-7; D is ambiguous. This CDR3 has 11 residues. From germline, CDR1 is MNHEY and CDR2 SMNVEV (reference sequence). V lost 5 bases and J 2 bases, leaving 4 bases between the germline ends. Here the CDR3 DNA reads TGTGCCAGCAGTATCCCCTACGAGCAGTACTTC. This translates into CASSIPYEQYF.

V and J are TRBV29-1 and TRBJ1-4; 7 nucleotides match TRBD1. The CDR3 runs to 13 residues. Germline CDR1 SQVTM, CDR2 ANQGSEA. Trimming at V came to 6 bases and at J to 4 bases, leaving 5 bases not matched to a gene. CDR3 coding DNA: TGCAGCGTAACAGGGGCAGATAATGAAAAACTGTTTTTT. Encoded protein: CSVTGADNEKLFF.

The rearrangement links TRBV28 to TRBJ2-3; 10 bases align to TRBD1. The CDR3 consists of 16 residues. V lost 4 bases and J lost 6; bases outside the gene matches: 10. Germline values: CDR1 MDHEN, CDR2 SYDVKM. The CDR3 is CASSSLDRGPSDTQYF. CDR3 coding DNA: TGTGCCAGCAGTTCTCTCGACAGGGGGCCTTCGGATACGCAGTATTTT.

The chain combines TRBV29-1 with TRBJ2-3; D possibly corresponds to TRBD2 (5 bases). Trimming cost V 5 bases and J 0 bases, with 12 bases left between them. The CDR3 spans 14 residues. CDR1 and CDR2 from the germline V gene are SQVTM and ANQGSEA. The CDR3 sequence is CSVIRGPSTDTQYF. CDR3 bases: TGCAGCGTTATCAGAGGGCCTAGCACAGATACGCAGTATTTT.

The genes are TRBV30 and TRBJ2-2; 9 nucleotides match TRBD2. This CDR3 contains 19 residues. Germline CDR1 is GTSNPN and CDR2 is SVGIG (reference sequence). V trimming: 0 bases; J trimming: 3 bases; junction bases outside the gene matches: 14. CDR3 amino acids: CAWSVTLAGPIRHTGELFF. The CDR3 bases are TGTGCCTGGAGTGTAACGCTAGCGGGACCTATCAGACACACCGGGGAGCTGTTTTTT.

This clone was recorded once. This chain uses TRBV6-1 with TRBJ1-1, with TRBD1 matching 7 bases. J gave up 7 bases and V 0 bases, and 11 bases lay outside the gene matches. Germline V gene sequence: CDR1 MNHNS, CDR2 SASEGT. The CDR3 covers 16 residues. CDR3 nucleotides: TGTGCCAGCAGTGAAGCCCGGACAGGAAGGGGGTTTGAAGCTTTCTTT. It encodes CASSEARTGRGFEAFF.

The chain employs TRBV7-9 and TRBJ1-1, with no clear D. Germline V gene lookup returns CDR1 SEHNR and CDR2 FQNEAQ (reference sequence). V was shortened by 8 bases and J by 5 bases, with 15 bases between the two germline ends. This CDR3 spans 13 amino acids. The CDR3 nucleotides are TGTGCCAGCGGGAGATCGGGGAGGACTGAAGCTTTCTTT. Protein: CASGRSGRTEAFF.

This clone is a singleton in its sample. This chain joins TRBV10-2 and TRBJ2-2; no definite D call. The CDR3 covers 17 residues. Trimming cost V 2 bases and J 5 bases, with 18 bases left between them. CDR1 WSHSY and CDR2 SAAADI come from the germline V gene. This chain's CDR3 is CASSEGAWPSLTGELFF. CDR3 DNA: TGCGCCAGCAGTGAGGGAGCCTGGCCGAGCCTTACCGGGGAGCTGTTTTTT.

This chain uses TRBV5-1 with TRBJ1-1; maybe TRBD1 (5 bases). Trimming took off 1 base at V and 5 bases at J, with 9 bases between the two ends. The germline CDR1 and CDR2 sequences are SGHRS and YFSETQ. This CDR3 has 13 residues. The CDR3 here is CASSLFRGTEAFF. The CDR3 DNA reads as TGCGCCAGCAGCTTGTTTCGGGGGACTGAAGCTTTCTTT.

The genes are TRBV14 and TRBJ2-1; D might be TRBD2 (6 bases). CDR1 is SGHDN, CDR2 FVKESK, per germline. The length of the CDR3 is 17 residues. Trimming shortened V by 0 bases and J by 2 bases, and 14 bases separated the two germline ends. This CDR3 is CASSQDHGGSPYNEQFF. The CDR3 region has the DNA TGTGCCAGCAGCCAAGATCACGGGGGATCCCCCTACAATGAGCAGTTCTTC.

The chain employs TRBV5-4 and TRBJ1-3; D remains unclear. V dropped 2 bases and J dropped 0 bases, with 9 bases sitting between them. The germline V gene has CDR1 SGHNT and CDR2 YYREEE (reference sequence). This CDR3 is built from 15 residues. DNA for the CDR3: TGTGCCAGCAGCTTCGGTTCGGACTCTGGAAACACCATATATTTT. Its translation is CASSFGSDSGNTIYF.

The chain couples TRBV6-1 to TRBJ1-5, with D hard to call. With 0 bases removed from V and 3 bases from J, the gap between germline ends came to 18 bases. CDR1 MNHNS and CDR2 SASEGT come from the germline V gene. This CDR3 is built from 18 residues. The CDR3 nucleotides are TGTGCCAGCAGTGAAGCGGTTTTTTGGGCTGGGGACAATCAGCCCCAGCATTTT. This encodes CASSEAVFWAGDNQPQHF.